These 17 T cell receptor beta chains were sequenced from one sample in a study of CD8+ T cells in alopecia areata. In each case, RNA was isolated and then reverse transcribed into cDNA as the sequencing template. Sequenced by immunoSEQ multiplex PCR; TCRdb stores in-frame clones only, minus some. The table records some 190,000 clones, under 80% of them present only once. Treatment indicated: oral pan-JAK inhibitor, 5-10 mg twice daily. This specimen was CD4+ T cells sorted from blood, taken at roughly week 49, from a patient treated with tofacitinib. These receptors were collected from a human donor with alopecia areata.

This clone was detected only a few times. The chain carries TRBV9 and TRBJ2-2, with D unresolved. The length of the CDR3 is 16 residues. The V gene's germline CDR1 is SGDLS and CDR2 YYNGEE. Trimming removed 0 bases at V and 1 base at J, with 10 bases between. CDR3 nucleotides: TGTGCCAGCAGCGTAGAAACAGATCTGAACACCGGGGAGCTGTTTTTT. Protein product: CASSVETDLNTGELFF. The variable domain in full, with the rest retrieved from reference TRBV9 and TRBJ2-2, is DSGVTQTPKHLITATGQRVTLRCSPRSGDLSVYWYQQSLDQGLQFLIQYYNGEERAKGNILERFSAQQFPDLHSELNLSSLELGDSALYFCASSVETDLNTGELFFGEGSRLTVL.

The chain couples TRBV29-1 to TRBJ2-2; no definite D call. The ends were cut back, 6 bases at V and 3 bases at J, with 2 bases in the middle. CDR3 size: 10 residues. Germline V gene sequence: CDR1 SQVTM, CDR2 ANQGSEA. The CDR3 sequence: CSVDTGELFF. CDR3 coding DNA: TGCAGCGTGGACACCGGGGAGCTGTTTTTT.

This clone came up a few times. The V gene is TRBV7-9, the J gene TRBJ2-1; TRBD1 matches at 8 bases. Per the germline V gene, CDR1 is SEHNR and CDR2 is FQNEAQ (reference sequence). The trim removed 2 bases at V and 6 bases at J, leaving 6 bases unmatched. This CDR3 has 15 amino acids. The CDR3 protein is CASSLRGQAFNEQFF. CDR3 nucleotide sequence: TGTGCCAGCAGCTTAAGGGGACAGGCGTTCAATGAGCAGTTCTTC.

The chain carries TRBV7-2 and TRBJ1-2; the match to TRBD1 covers 7 bases. The V and J ends lost 5 bases and 8 bases, in that order; junction bases with no gene match: 8. CDR1 SGHTA and CDR2 FQGNSA come from the germline V gene. The CDR3 runs 13 residues. The CDR3 is CASSVTGFGGYTF. For the CDR3, the DNA is TGTGCCAGCAGCGTGACAGGGTTTGGGGGCTACACCTTC.

The rearrangement links TRBV5-1 to TRBJ2-5, with 10 bases that match TRBD2. The CDR3 is 15 residues long. V shed 2 bases and J 5 bases; nucleotides not matched to a gene: 6. The germline V gene encodes CDR1 SGHRS and CDR2 YFSETQ. Written as DNA, the CDR3 is TGCGCCAGCAGCTTTTCTAGCGGGGGCTGGGAGACCCAGTACTTC. This sequence encodes CASSFSSGGWETQYF.

The V gene is TRBV29-1, the J gene TRBJ1-1; D remains unclear. Per the germline V gene, CDR1 is SQVTM and CDR2 is ANQGSEA. The CDR3 covers 11 residues. V lost 7 bases and J 1 base, leaving 7 bases between the germline ends. CDR3 amino acids: CSAARNTEAFF. In nucleotides, the CDR3 is TGCAGCGCCGCTAGGAACACTGAAGCTTTCTTT.

As for this clone: Other DNA sequences within the sample encode an identical CDR3. The V call is TRBV6-1, the J call TRBJ2-5, with D perhaps TRBD1 or TRBD2 (6 bases each). V was cut by 4 bases and J by 5 bases, with 14 bases left in between. CDR1 and CDR2 from the germline V gene are MNHNS and SASEGT. CDR3 length: 14 residues. For the CDR3, the DNA is TGTGCCAGCAGTGGTGGGGGGCTGGGGGAGACCCAGTACTTC. It translates to CASSGGGLGETQYF.

This rearrangement joins TRBV27 to TRBJ1-1, with D hard to call. Germline V CDR1 and CDR2: MNHEY, SMNVEV (reference sequence). V gave up 8 bases and J gave up 1 base, with 5 bases separating them. This CDR3 comprises 11 residues. CDR3 amino acids: CASGRNTEAFF. The CDR3, as DNA: TGTGCCAGCGGTAGGAACACTGAAGCTTTCTTT.

CDR3: CASSLATTGLNSPLHF. The CDR3 region has the DNA TGTGCCAGCAGCTTAGCAACGACAGGGCTTAATTCACCCCTCCACTTT. The chain is built from TRBV7-8 and TRBJ1-6; 7 bases match TRBD1. The ends lost 0 bases at V and 6 bases at J; junction bases unmatched: 5. The germline V gene has CDR1 SGHVS and CDR2 FQNEAQ. The CDR3 totals 16 residues.

This rearrangement joins TRBV15 to TRBJ2-1, with 14 bases aligning to TRBD2. The CDR3 runs 18 residues. The germline V gene encodes CDR1 LNHNV and CDR2 YYDKDF (reference sequence). Trimming at V came to 0 bases and at J to 4 bases, leaving 5 bases not matched to a gene. CDR3 in amino acids: CATSRDRRTSGGYNEQFF. CDR3 nucleotide sequence: TGTGCCACCAGCAGAGACCGTCGGACTAGCGGGGGGTACAATGAGCAGTTCTTC.

V is TRBV4-2 and J is TRBJ2-3; D gene uncertain. V was clipped by 2 bases and J by 3 bases, with 6 bases between them. The CDR3 is made up of 13 amino acids. CDR1 is LGHNA, CDR2 YNFKEQ, per germline. In DNA form, the CDR3 reads TGTGCCAGCAGCCAAACTACTACAGATACGCAGTATTTT. Amino acid sequence: CASSQTTTDTQYF.

This clone occurred once. The rearrangement links TRBV4-3 to TRBJ1-5; D remains ambiguous. The CDR3 spans 14 residues. Trimming took 1 base from V and 2 from J, leaving 6 bases between them. From germline, CDR1 is LGHNA and CDR2 YSLEER. DNA for the CDR3: TGCGCCAGCAGCCAAGCTTTTGGCAATCAGCCCCAGCATTTT. Translating it yields CASSQAFGNQPQHF.

J is TRBJ1-2 and V is TRBV5-1; D possibly corresponds to TRBD1 (5 bases). The CDR3 is made up of 13 amino acids. Deletions cut 1 base from V and 8 bases from J, with 12 bases between. CDR1 and CDR2 from the germline V gene are SGHRS and YFSETQ. The CDR3 DNA reads as TGCGCCAGCAGCTTGCTGGGGCGCGAGGGCTACACCTTC. It translates to CASSLLGREGYTF.

V and J are TRBV23-1 and TRBJ1-1, with a possible D match to TRBD1 (6 bases). TRBV23-1 is labeled an ORF, and its function is uncertain. V was pared by 0 bases and J by 4 bases, with 12 bases between. The CDR3 length is 15 residues. The CDR3 loop reads CASSQSAGAVTEAFF. CDR3 DNA sequence: TGCGCCAGCAGTCAATCTGCAGGGGCGGTCACTGAAGCTTTCTTT.

This clone was seen only once. V is TRBV19 and J is TRBJ1-2; 7 positions match TRBD1. The ends lost 10 bases at V and 5 bases at J; junction bases unmatched: 7. CDR3 length: 12 residues. CDR1 is LNHDA, CDR2 SQIVND, per germline (reference sequence). The DNA for the CDR3 is TGTGCCACCACAGGGGTTGGATATGGCTACACCTTC. This encodes CATTGVGYGYTF.

The chain has TRBV2 and TRBJ1-2; D unclear. The CDR3 consists of 15 residues. V gave up 3 bases and J gave up 4 bases, with 15 bases separating them. Per germline, CDR1 SNHLY and CDR2 FYNNEI. CDR3 sequence: CASSDRPYRLYGYTF. DNA for the CDR3: TGTGCCAGCAGTGACCGGCCCTACAGACTCTATGGCTACACCTTC. The full variable domain, its missing parts supplied by reference TRBV2 and TRBJ1-2, is EPEVTQTPSHQVTQMGQEVILRCVPISNHLYFYWYRQILGQKVEFLVSFYNNEISEKSEIFDDQFSVERPDGSNFTLKIRSTKLEDSAMYFCASSDRPYRLYGYTFGSGTRLTVV.

As regards this clone: Just one base apart from a much larger clone, this may be a read error. The chain is built from TRBV14 and TRBJ1-1; no definite D call. The CDR3 is 13 residues long. Germline CDR1 is SGHDN and CDR2 is FVKESK. As DNA, the CDR3 is TGTGCCGGCAGCCGCCGGGCGAACACTGAAGCTTTCTTT. Protein product: CAGSRRANTEAFF.